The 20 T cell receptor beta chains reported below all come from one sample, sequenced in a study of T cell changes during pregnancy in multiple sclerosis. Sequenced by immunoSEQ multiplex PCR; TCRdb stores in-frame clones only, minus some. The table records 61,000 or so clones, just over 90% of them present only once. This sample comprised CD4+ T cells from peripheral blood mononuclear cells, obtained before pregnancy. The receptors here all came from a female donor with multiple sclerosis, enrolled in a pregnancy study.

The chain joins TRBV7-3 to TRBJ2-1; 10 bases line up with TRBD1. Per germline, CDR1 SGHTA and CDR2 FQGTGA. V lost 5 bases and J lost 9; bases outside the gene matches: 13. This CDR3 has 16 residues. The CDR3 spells CASSVKGTGARGEQFF. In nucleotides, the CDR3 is TGTGCCAGCAGCGTTAAAGGGACAGGGGCGAGGGGTGAGCAGTTCTTC.

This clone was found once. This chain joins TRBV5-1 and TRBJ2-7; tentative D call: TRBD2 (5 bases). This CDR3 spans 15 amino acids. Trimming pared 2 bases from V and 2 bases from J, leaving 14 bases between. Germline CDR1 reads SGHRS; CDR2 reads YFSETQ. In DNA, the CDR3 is TGCGCCAGCAGCTTATGGGCGGGCTCCACCTACGAGCAGTACTTC. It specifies CASSLWAGSTYEQYF. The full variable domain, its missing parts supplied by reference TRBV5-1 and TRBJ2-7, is KAGVTQTPRYLIKTRGQQVTLSCSPISGHRSVSWYQQTPGQGLQFLFEYFSETQRNKGNFPGRFSGRQFSNSRSEMNVSTLELGDSALYLCASSLWAGSTYEQYFGPGTRLTVT.

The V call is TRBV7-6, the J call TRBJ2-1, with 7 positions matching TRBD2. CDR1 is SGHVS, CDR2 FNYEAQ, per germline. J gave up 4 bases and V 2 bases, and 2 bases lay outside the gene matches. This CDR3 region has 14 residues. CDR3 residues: CASSLSGEYNEQFF. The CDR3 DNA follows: TGTGCCAGCAGCTTAAGCGGGGAGTACAATGAGCAGTTCTTC. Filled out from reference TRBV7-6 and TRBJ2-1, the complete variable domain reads GAGVSQSPRYKVTKRGQDVALRCDPISGHVSLYWYRQALGQGPEFLTYFNYEAQQDKSGLPNDRFSAERPEGSISTLTIQRTEQRDSAMYRCASSLSGEYNEQFFGPGTRLTVL.

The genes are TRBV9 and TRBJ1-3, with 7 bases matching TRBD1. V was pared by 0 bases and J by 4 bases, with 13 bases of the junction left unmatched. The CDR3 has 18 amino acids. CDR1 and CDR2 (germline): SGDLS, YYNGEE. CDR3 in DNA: TGTGCCAGCAGCGTAGAGGACTACAGGGGAACAGCGGGAAACACCATATATTTT. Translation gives CASSVEDYRGTAGNTIYF.

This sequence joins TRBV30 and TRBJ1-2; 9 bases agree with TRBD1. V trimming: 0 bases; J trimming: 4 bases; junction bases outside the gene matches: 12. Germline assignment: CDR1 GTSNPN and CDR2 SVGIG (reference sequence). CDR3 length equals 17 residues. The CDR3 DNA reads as TGTGCCTGGAGTGTGGGGACAGGGAACCCCCTCTTCTATGGCTACACCTTC. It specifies CAWSVGTGNPLFYGYTF.

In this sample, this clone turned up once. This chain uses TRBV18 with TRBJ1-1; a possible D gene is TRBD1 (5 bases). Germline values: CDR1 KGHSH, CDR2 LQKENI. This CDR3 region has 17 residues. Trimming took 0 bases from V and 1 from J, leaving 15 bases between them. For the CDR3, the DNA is TGTGCCAGCTCACCACCGGCAGGGATGATTGGGAACACTGAAGCTTTCTTT. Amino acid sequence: CASSPPAGMIGNTEAFF.

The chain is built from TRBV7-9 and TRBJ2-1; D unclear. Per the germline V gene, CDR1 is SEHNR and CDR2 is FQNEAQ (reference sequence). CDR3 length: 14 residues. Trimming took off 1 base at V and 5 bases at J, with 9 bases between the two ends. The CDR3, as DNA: TGTGCCAGCAGCTTAGGTTTTTCTAACAATGAGCAGTTCTTC. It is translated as CASSLGFSNNEQFF.

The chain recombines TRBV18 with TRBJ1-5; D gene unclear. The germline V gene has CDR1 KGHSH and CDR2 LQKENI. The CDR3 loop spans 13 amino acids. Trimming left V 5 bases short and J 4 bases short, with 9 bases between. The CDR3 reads CASSRAENQPQHF. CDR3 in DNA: TGTGCCAGCTCAAGAGCCGAAAATCAGCCCCAGCATTTT.

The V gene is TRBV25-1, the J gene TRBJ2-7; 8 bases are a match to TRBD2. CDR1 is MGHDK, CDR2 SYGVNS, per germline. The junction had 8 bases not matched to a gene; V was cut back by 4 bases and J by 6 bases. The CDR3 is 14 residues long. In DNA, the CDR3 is TGTGCCAGCAGTGTAGACGGGAGGGCCTTCGAGCAGTACTTC. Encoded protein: CASSVDGRAFEQYF.

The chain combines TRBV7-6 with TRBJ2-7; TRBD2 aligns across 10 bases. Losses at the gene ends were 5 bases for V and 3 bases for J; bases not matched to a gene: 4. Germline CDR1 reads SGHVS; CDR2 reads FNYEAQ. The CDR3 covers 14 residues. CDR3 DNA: TGTGCCAGCAGCCAGCGGGAGGGCCACTACGAGCAGTACTTC. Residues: CASSQREGHYEQYF.

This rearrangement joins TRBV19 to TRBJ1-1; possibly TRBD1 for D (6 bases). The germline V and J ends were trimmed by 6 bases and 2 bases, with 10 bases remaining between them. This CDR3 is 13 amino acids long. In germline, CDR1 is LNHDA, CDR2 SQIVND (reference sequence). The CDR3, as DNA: TGTGCCAGTAGGGCAGGGGCCAACACTGAAGCTTTCTTT. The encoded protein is CASRAGANTEAFF.

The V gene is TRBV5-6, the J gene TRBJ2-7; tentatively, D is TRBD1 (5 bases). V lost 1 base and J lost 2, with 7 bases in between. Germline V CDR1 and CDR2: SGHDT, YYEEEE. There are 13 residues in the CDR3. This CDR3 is CASSLRGPYEQYF. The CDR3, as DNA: TGTGCCAGCAGCTTGAGGGGTCCCTACGAGCAGTACTTC. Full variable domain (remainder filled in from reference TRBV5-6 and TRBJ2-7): DAGVTQSPTHLIKTRGQQVTLRCSPKSGHDTVSWYQQALGQGPQFIFQYYEEEERQRGNFPDRFSGHQFPNYSSELNVNALLLGDSALYLCASSLRGPYEQYFGPGTRLTVT.

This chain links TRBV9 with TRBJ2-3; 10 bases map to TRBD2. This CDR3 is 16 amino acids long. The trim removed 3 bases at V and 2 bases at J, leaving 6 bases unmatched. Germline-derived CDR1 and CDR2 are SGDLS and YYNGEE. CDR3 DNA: TGTGCCAGCAGCGCCCAGCGGGAGGGAAACACAGATACGCAGTATTTT. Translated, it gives CASSAQREGNTDTQYF.

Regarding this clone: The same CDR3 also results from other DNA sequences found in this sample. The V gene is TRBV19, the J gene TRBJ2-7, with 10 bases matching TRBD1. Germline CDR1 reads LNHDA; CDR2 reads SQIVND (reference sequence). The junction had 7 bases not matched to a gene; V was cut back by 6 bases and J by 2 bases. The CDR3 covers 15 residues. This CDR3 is CASSQPGQGTYEQYF. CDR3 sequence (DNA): TGTGCCAGTAGCCAGCCGGGACAGGGGACCTACGAGCAGTACTTC.

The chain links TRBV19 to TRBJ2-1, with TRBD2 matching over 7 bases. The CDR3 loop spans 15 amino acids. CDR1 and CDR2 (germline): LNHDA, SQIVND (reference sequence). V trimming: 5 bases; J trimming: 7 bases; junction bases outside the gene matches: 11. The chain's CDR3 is CASSGTSDWWNEQFF. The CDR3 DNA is TGTGCCAGTAGTGGAACTAGCGACTGGTGGAATGAGCAGTTCTTC.

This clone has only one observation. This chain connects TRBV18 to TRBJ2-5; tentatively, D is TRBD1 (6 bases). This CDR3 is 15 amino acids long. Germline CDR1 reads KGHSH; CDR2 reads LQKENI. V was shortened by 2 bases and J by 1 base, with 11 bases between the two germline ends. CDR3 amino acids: CASSPARGAQETQYF. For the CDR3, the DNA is TGTGCCAGCTCACCAGCCAGGGGCGCCCAAGAGACCCAGTACTTC.

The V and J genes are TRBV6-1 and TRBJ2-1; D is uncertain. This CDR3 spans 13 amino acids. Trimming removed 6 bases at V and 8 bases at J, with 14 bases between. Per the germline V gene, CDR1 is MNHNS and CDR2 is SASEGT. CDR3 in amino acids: CASSPRPQDEQFF. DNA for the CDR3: TGTGCCAGCAGCCCACGTCCCCAGGATGAGCAGTTCTTC.

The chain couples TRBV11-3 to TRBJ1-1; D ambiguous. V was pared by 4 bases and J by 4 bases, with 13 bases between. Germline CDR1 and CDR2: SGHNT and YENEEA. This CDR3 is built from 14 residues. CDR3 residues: CASSSLTVATEAFF. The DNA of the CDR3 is TGTGCCAGCAGCTCGCTAACGGTTGCCACTGAAGCTTTCTTT.

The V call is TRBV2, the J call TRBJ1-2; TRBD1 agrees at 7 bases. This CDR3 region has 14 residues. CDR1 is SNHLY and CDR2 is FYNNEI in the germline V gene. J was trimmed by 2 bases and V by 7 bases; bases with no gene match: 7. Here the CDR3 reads CASNGDSLNYGYTF. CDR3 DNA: TGTGCCAGCAATGGGGACAGCCTAAACTATGGCTACACCTTC.

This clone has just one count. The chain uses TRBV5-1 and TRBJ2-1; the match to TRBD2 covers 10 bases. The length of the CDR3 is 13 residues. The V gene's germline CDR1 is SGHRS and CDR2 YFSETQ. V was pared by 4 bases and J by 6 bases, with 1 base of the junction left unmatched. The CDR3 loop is CASSRTSGNEQFF. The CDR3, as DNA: TGCGCCAGCAGCCGGACTAGCGGCAATGAGCAGTTCTTC.